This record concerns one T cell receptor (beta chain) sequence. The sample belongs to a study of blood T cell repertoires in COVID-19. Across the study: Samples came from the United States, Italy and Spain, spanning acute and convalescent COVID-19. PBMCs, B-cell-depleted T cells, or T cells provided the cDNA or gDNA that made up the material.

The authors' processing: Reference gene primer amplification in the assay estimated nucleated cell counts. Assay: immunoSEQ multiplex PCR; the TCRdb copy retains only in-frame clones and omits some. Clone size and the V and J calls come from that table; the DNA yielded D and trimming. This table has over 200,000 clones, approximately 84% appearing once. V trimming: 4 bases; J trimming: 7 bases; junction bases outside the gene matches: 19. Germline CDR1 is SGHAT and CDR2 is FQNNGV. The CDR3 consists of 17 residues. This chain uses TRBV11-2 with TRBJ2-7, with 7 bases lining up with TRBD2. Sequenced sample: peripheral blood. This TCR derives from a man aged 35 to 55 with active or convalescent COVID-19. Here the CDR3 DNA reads TGTGCCAGCAGCTCAACCGGGGTTTTAGGGCTAGCGGAAGAGCAGTACTTC. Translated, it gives CASSSTGVLGLAEEQYF.